These 17 T cell receptor beta chains were all obtained from the same sample, sequenced in a study of blood T cell repertoires in COVID-19. Some clones are missing from TCRdb's copy, which holds only in-frame ones; the method was immunoSEQ multiplex PCR. The table shows more than 250,000 clones, with roughly 90% occurring only once. Sequencing used PBMCs or T cells enriched from blood (not recorded which). Every receptor here comes from a young woman who had recovered from COVID-19.

V usage is TRBV19 and J usage is TRBJ1-1, with TRBD1 matching 10 bases. Unmatched junction bases numbered 7, after V lost 5 bases and J lost 4 bases. Germline V lookup: CDR1 LNHDA, CDR2 SQIVND (reference sequence). The CDR3 is 15 residues long. For the CDR3, the DNA is TGTGCCAGTAGTCTAAAGGGACAGGGGACCACTGAAGCTTTCTTT. Amino acid sequence: CASSLKGQGTTEAFF.

The V gene is TRBV6-6, the J gene TRBJ1-4, with 9 bases aligning to TRBD1. CDR3 length equals 15 residues. The V segment lost 5 bases and the J segment 7 bases; nucleotides outside the gene matches: 8. Germline values: CDR1 MNHNY, CDR2 SVGAGI (reference sequence). This CDR3 is CASSAKQGAGEKLFF. The DNA of the CDR3 is TGTGCCAGCAGTGCCAAACAGGGGGCCGGTGAAAAACTGTTTTTT.

The chain uses TRBV5-1 and TRBJ2-2, with 8 nucleotides matching TRBD1. V lost 3 bases to trimming and J lost 0 bases; unmatched junction nucleotides: 4. The V gene's germline CDR1 is SGHRS and CDR2 YFSETQ. The CDR3 runs 16 residues. The DNA of the CDR3 is TGCGCCAGCAGCTCGATGACAGGGGCGAACACCGGGGAGCTGTTTTTT. Protein product: CASSSMTGANTGELFF.

This sequence joins TRBV5-1 and TRBJ1-1, with TRBD1 matching 11 bases. V shed 4 bases, J shed 4 bases, and the junction held 6 bases outside the gene matches. The V gene's germline CDR1 is SGHRS and CDR2 YFSETQ. This CDR3 has 15 amino acids. The DNA of the CDR3 is TGCGCCAGCAGCGCCCGGACAGGGGGCGTCACTGAAGCTTTCTTT. This gives the protein CASSARTGGVTEAFF. The entire variable domain, with the rest obtained from reference TRBV5-1 and TRBJ1-1, is as follows: KAGVTQTPRYLIKTRGQQVTLSCSPISGHRSVSWYQQTPGQGLQFLFEYFSETQRNKGNFPGRFSGRQFSNSRSEMNVSTLELGDSALYLCASSARTGGVTEAFFGQGTRLTVV.

CDR3 in amino acids: CASSVRRLSYNEQFF. CDR3 DNA sequence: TGTGCCAGCAGCGTCCGGCGGTTATCGTACAATGAGCAGTTCTTC. The gene calls are TRBV11-2 and TRBJ2-1; D is unclear. This CDR3 has 15 residues. CDR1 and CDR2 from the germline V gene are SGHAT and FQNNGV. V lost 5 bases, J lost 4 bases, and 15 bases lay in between.

In this sample, this clone turned up once. The chain joins TRBV27 to TRBJ1-1; D perhaps matches TRBD1 (6 bases). The CDR3 runs 14 residues. Germline loops: CDR1 MNHEY, CDR2 SMNVEV (reference sequence). Trimming removed 6 bases from V and 2 bases from J, with 13 bases in between. CDR3 loop: CASRIGQINTEAFF. Here the CDR3 DNA reads TGTGCCAGCAGGATCGGACAGATCAACACTGAAGCTTTCTTT.

J is TRBJ2-1 and V is TRBV5-1; 13 bases map to TRBD2. The CDR3 is 19 amino acids. J gave up 10 bases and V 2 bases, and 18 bases lay outside the gene matches. Germline CDR1 is SGHRS and CDR2 is YFSETQ. The CDR3 reads CASSFSVPSRTSGRKEQFF. CDR3 sequence (DNA): TGCGCCAGCAGCTTTAGTGTGCCCTCGAGGACTAGCGGGAGAAAAGAGCAGTTCTTC.

The chain uses TRBV28 and TRBJ2-6; a possible D gene is TRBD1 (5 bases). Germline V lookup: CDR1 MDHEN, CDR2 SYDVKM. This CDR3 is built from 15 residues. Trimming shortened V by 9 bases and J by 2 bases, and 14 bases separated the two germline ends. CDR3 nucleotides: TGTGCCAGTACTCAGGGTTCCCCTGGGGCCAACGTCCTGACTTTC. Translation: CASTQGSPGANVLTF.

The J gene is TRBJ2-1, the V gene TRBV3-1 (or the pseudogene TRBV3-2); 14 bases agree with TRBD2. Trimming removed 1 base from V and 13 bases from J; junction bases left unmatched: 12. CDR1 is LGHDT, CDR2 YNNKEL, per germline (reference sequence). The CDR3 length is 17 residues. CDR3 DNA: TGTGCCAGCAGCCAAGGGGGACTAGCGGGAGTCTGGGCGAGACAGTTCTTC. Translating it yields CASSQGGLAGVWARQFF.

The V gene is TRBV21-1, the J gene TRBJ2-1; TRBD2 is the table's D call and was not checked against the DNA. TRBV21-1 is listed as a pseudogene. This CDR3 region has 16 residues. The CDR3 region has the DNA TGTGCCAGCAGCAAAGCAGGCGGGAGTAGGTACAATGAGCAGTTCTTC. The encoded protein is CASSKAGGSRYNEQFF.

The rearrangement uses TRBV5-4 and TRBJ2-5; 7 bases line up with TRBD2. Trimming removed 3 bases from V and 4 bases from J; junction bases left unmatched: 6. Germline loops: CDR1 SGHNT, CDR2 YYREEE (reference sequence). This CDR3 has 14 amino acids. The CDR3 reads CASSYTSVAETQYF. CDR3 nucleotides: TGTGCCAGCAGCTACACTAGCGTGGCAGAGACCCAGTACTTC.

This rearrangement joins TRBV28 to TRBJ2-5; 7 bases line up with TRBD2. V lost 5 bases to trimming and J lost 4 bases; unmatched junction nucleotides: 7. The CDR3 runs to 14 residues. CDR1 and CDR2 from the germline V gene are MDHEN and SYDVKM. In nucleotides, the CDR3 is TGTGCCAGCAGTACCGGACTAGTAGGAGAGACCCAGTACTTC. Amino acids: CASSTGLVGETQYF.

The chain couples TRBV9 to TRBJ1-1; perhaps TRBD1 as D (6 bases). Per germline, CDR1 SGDLS and CDR2 YYNGEE. This CDR3 comprises 15 residues. Trimming cost V 3 bases and J 4 bases, with 16 bases left between them. This chain's CDR3 is CASSAGHQPPTEAFF. The CDR3 nucleotides are TGTGCCAGCAGCGCGGGACACCAACCCCCCACTGAAGCTTTCTTT.

The V call is TRBV19, the J call TRBJ2-1; 7 bases agree with TRBD2. This CDR3 spans 14 amino acids. The V gene's germline CDR1 is LNHDA and CDR2 SQIVND (reference sequence). Losses at the gene ends were 2 bases for V and 4 bases for J; bases not matched to a gene: 2. This CDR3 reads CASSISGRYNEQFF. The CDR3 DNA sequence: TGTGCCAGTAGTATATCCGGGAGGTACAATGAGCAGTTCTTC.

The chain links TRBV12-3 or TRBV12-4 to TRBJ2-5; tentative D call: TRBD2 (6 bases). V lost 8 bases and J lost 6, with 7 bases in between. This CDR3 is built from 10 residues. The CDR3 DNA reads TGTGCCAGCGGGGGGAAGACCCAGTACTTC. This translates into CASGGKTQYF.

The gene calls are TRBV4-1 and TRBJ2-2; D gene unclear. The CDR3 has 13 residues. Trimming stripped 1 base from V and 6 bases from J, with 6 bases between. The germline CDR1 and CDR2 sequences are MGHRA and YSYEKL. The CDR3 sequence: CASSQGDAGELFF. The CDR3 coding sequence is TGCGCCAGCAGCCAAGGCGATGCCGGGGAGCTGTTTTTT.

The chain employs TRBV7-2 and TRBJ1-1, with TRBD1 identical over 8 bases. Unmatched junction bases numbered 3, after V lost 5 bases and J lost 1 base. The germline gives CDR1 SGHTA, CDR2 FQGNSA. There are 14 residues in the CDR3. DNA for the CDR3: TGTGCCAGCAGCGTGGGACAGGAGAACACTGAAGCTTTCTTT. Translation: CASSVGQENTEAFF.